This T cell receptor (beta chain) was sequenced for a study of T cell responses to AZD1222 COVID-19 vaccine. On this clone: Its antigen is undetermined.

Broader study findings: Only after the peak T cell response were repertoires sampled.

Using immunoSEQ multiplex PCR, the repertoire was profiled, and TCRdb retains in-frame clones only, with some absent. The data contain some 150,000 clones, around 83% of them singletons. V was trimmed by 7 bases and J by 6 bases, leaving 12 bases between them. The CDR3 has 13 amino acids. Germline CDR1 reads MNHEY; CDR2 reads SVGAGI. Sequenced material: peripheral blood, taken 28 days after the second AZD1222 dose. This chain connects TRBV6-5 to TRBJ1-4, with D possibly being TRBD1 (5 bases). This receptor was taken from an adult who received the AZD1222 COVID-19 vaccine. CDR3 sequence (DNA): TGTGCCAGCAACCAGGGAGGTGATGAAAAACTGTTTTTT. The encoded protein is CASNQGGDEKLFF.